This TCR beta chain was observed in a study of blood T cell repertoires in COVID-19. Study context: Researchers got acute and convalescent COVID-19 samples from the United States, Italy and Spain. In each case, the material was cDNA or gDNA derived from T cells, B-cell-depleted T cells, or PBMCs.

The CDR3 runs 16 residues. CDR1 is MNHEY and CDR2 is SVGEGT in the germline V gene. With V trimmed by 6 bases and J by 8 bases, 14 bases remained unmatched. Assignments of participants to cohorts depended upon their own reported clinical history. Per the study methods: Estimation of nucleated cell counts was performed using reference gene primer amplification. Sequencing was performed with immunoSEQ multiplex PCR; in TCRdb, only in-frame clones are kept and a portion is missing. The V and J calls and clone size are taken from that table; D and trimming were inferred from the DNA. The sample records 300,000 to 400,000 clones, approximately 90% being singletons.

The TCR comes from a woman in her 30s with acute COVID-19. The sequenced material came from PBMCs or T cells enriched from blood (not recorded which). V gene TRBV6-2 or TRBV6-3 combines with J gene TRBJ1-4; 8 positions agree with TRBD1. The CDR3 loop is CASSWDRPLIGEKLFF. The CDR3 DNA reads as TGTGCCAGCAGCTGGGACAGGCCCTTAATCGGGGAAAAACTGTTTTTT.